One sample yielded the 26 T cell receptor beta chains listed below, sequenced in a study of beta chain features in type 1 diabetes. Expressed TCRB transcripts were sequenced, since all the RNA that had been isolated was reverse transcribed. Clones were read by immunoSEQ multiplex PCR, and TCRdb kept only the in-frame ones, dropping some. This sample carries 300,000 to 400,000 clones, over 9% of them seen once, and the ten largest clones take about 0.64%. Findings and limits, study-wide: There was a moderate but significant shortening of TCRB CDR3s in all four CD4+ subsets of Type 1 diabetes patients.

Their antigens remain unidentified. Sequences were obtained from central memory CD4+ T cells from blood. The receptors here all came from a man aged 25-45 years with type 1 diabetes.

The rearrangement joins TRBV5-4 to TRBJ2-3, with 8 bases lining up with TRBD1. Germline V CDR1 and CDR2: SGHNT, YYREEE (reference sequence). CDR3 length equals 15 residues. J gave up 5 bases and V 3 bases, and 8 bases lay outside the gene matches. For the CDR3, the DNA is TGTGCCAGCAGCTCATTAGGGGACAGGAGAGATACGCAGTATTTT. Its translation is CASSSLGDRRDTQYF.

V and J are TRBV5-1 and TRBJ2-1, with TRBD1 as a possible D gene (6 bases). Germline CDR1 and CDR2: SGHRS and YFSETQ. Trimming took 0 bases from V and 6 from J, leaving 13 bases between them. This CDR3 is built from 15 residues. CDR3 protein: CASSLAVVGANEQFF. The CDR3 nucleotides are TGCGCCAGCAGCTTGGCGGTTGTGGGGGCCAATGAGCAGTTCTTC.

This clone was seen many times. The chain employs TRBV19 and TRBJ1-1; tentative D call: TRBD1 (5 bases). CDR3 length equals 14 residues. V shed 5 bases and J shed 5 bases, with 15 bases lying between them. From germline, CDR1 is LNHDA and CDR2 SQIVND (reference sequence). The DNA for the CDR3 is TGTGCCAGTAGTCTGCGTGGCGGGGGGACTGAAGCTTTCTTT. It specifies CASSLRGGGTEAFF.

Worth noting for this clone: One junction end disagrees with the germline gene, perhaps due to a read error. The chain couples TRBV6-5 to TRBJ2-7; D is undetermined. The CDR3 is made up of 11 amino acids. Germline V gives CDR1 MNHEY, CDR2 SVGAGI. The CDR3 DNA follows: TGTGCCAGCAGTTCCTCCGACGAGCAGTACTTC. Translating it yields CASSSSDEQYF.

This clone was counted between two and nine times. The CDR3: CASILVKEQFF. For the CDR3, the DNA is TGTGCCAGCATCCTCGTTAAAGAGCAGTTCTTC. The chain recombines TRBV11-2 with TRBJ2-1; the D is unclear. V was trimmed by 7 bases and J by 10 bases, leaving 11 bases between them. CDR1 is SGHAT, CDR2 FQNNGV, per germline. This CDR3 comprises 11 residues.

This clone was found a few times. The chain combines TRBV5-1 with TRBJ1-5; tentatively, D is TRBD1 (5 bases). The CDR3 extends over 16 amino acids. Germline loops: CDR1 SGHRS, CDR2 YFSETQ. Trimming took off 0 bases at V and 7 bases at J, with 17 bases between the two ends. The CDR3 DNA reads TGCGCCAGCAGCTTGGAGGGGCGGGGACGGGGGCAGCCCCAGCATTTT. This encodes CASSLEGRGRGQPQHF.

This clone was observed a few times. This sequence joins TRBV28 and TRBJ1-2; possible D gene TRBD1, 5 bases. The CDR3 is 14 amino acids. V was shortened by 5 bases and J by 7 bases, with 17 bases between the two germline ends. From germline, CDR1 is MDHEN and CDR2 SYDVKM. CDR3 DNA: TGTGCCAGCAGTCCCCAAGACCCAGGGTCTGGCTACACCTTC. It specifies CASSPQDPGSGYTF.

Only a few counts were recorded for this clone. The chain joins TRBV5-1 to TRBJ2-7, with D possibly being TRBD1 or TRBD2 (6 bases each). CDR3 length: 16 amino acids. Germline assignment: CDR1 SGHRS and CDR2 YFSETQ. V was cut by 0 bases and J by 5 bases, with 18 bases left in between. CDR3 sequence reads: CASSLGVQGGRDEQYF. CDR3 DNA: TGCGCCAGCAGCTTGGGAGTACAGGGAGGTAGGGACGAGCAGTACTTC. Drawing the rest from reference TRBV5-1 and TRBJ2-7, the complete variable domain is KAGVTQTPRYLIKTRGQQVTLSCSPISGHRSVSWYQQTPGQGLQFLFEYFSETQRNKGNFPGRFSGRQFSNSRSEMNVSTLELGDSALYLCASSLGVQGGRDEQYFGPGTRLTVT.

This chain joins TRBV7-6 and TRBJ2-7; TRBD2 aligns across 9 bases. CDR1 and CDR2 from the germline V gene are SGHVS and FNYEAQ. This CDR3 comprises 14 residues. V lost 4 bases, J lost 6 bases, and 7 bases stayed unmatched. The CDR3 here is CASSSGTSSGEQYF. The CDR3 DNA is TGTGCCAGCAGCTCCGGGACTAGCTCTGGCGAGCAGTACTTC.

V gene TRBV5-1 combines with J gene TRBJ2-5; D may be TRBD1 (5 bases). The V and J ends lost 4 bases and 2 bases respectively, with 12 bases between them. The CDR3 covers 14 residues. Germline CDR1 and CDR2: SGHRS and YFSETQ. This CDR3 reads CASSGPGQQETQYF. CDR3 in DNA: TGCGCCAGCAGCGGCCCCGGACAACAAGAGACCCAGTACTTC.

This clone was seen more than once but under ten times. The chain combines TRBV11-3 with TRBJ2-1; 9 nucleotides align to TRBD2. V trimming: 1 base; J trimming: 0 bases; junction bases outside the gene matches: 10. The CDR3 is made up of 19 amino acids. The germline gives CDR1 SGHNT, CDR2 YENEEA. CDR3 in DNA: TGTGCCAGCAGCTTAGGAGGTAGCGGGAGAGGACCCTCCTACAATGAGCAGTTCTTC. Its protein is CASSLGGSGRGPSYNEQFF.

The V and J genes are TRBV7-2 and TRBJ1-5; D is undetermined. With 2 bases removed from V and 5 bases from J, the gap between germline ends came to 7 bases. CDR1 is SGHTA, CDR2 FQGNSA, per germline. CDR3 length: 13 residues. CDR3 protein: CASSLSYDQPQHF. The CDR3 DNA follows: TGTGCCAGCAGCTTAAGTTATGATCAGCCCCAGCATTTT.

The V and J genes are TRBV5-4 and TRBJ2-7, with D maybe TRBD2 (5 bases). Germline loops: CDR1 SGHNT, CDR2 YYREEE (reference sequence). The CDR3 consists of 16 residues. Trimming shortened V by 3 bases and J by 2 bases, and 18 bases separated the two germline ends. The CDR3 loop reads CASSSSGGGRPYEQYF. The CDR3 DNA reads TGTGCCAGCAGCTCCTCGGGTGGCGGGCGCCCCTACGAGCAGTACTTC.

This chain links TRBV5-1 with TRBJ1-1; D may be TRBD1 (5 bases). The CDR3 is 17 amino acids. Germline CDR1 is SGHRS and CDR2 is YFSETQ. V gave up 0 bases and J gave up 0 bases, with 15 bases separating them. The CDR3 reads CASSLGRGSIMNTEAFF. CDR3 DNA: TGCGCCAGCAGCTTGGGGCGGGGCAGCATCATGAACACTGAAGCTTTCTTT.

The chain has TRBV28 and TRBJ2-7; 8 positions agree with TRBD1. CDR1 MDHEN and CDR2 SYDVKM come from the germline V gene. The CDR3 is made up of 20 amino acids. The junction had 25 bases not matched to a gene; V was cut back by 5 bases and J by 4 bases. This CDR3 is CASSPYDRGIVLKQKYEQYF. CDR3 DNA: TGTGCCAGCAGTCCTTATGACAGGGGAATAGTGTTAAAGCAGAAATACGAGCAGTACTTC.

This sequence joins TRBV6-1 and TRBJ2-1, with D possibly TRBD1 on 5 matching bases. CDR3 length: 13 amino acids. Germline CDR1 is MNHNS and CDR2 is SASEGT. The ends were cut back, 5 bases at V and 5 bases at J, with 10 bases in the middle. The CDR3 loop is CASSPDRNNEQFF. The CDR3 DNA sequence: TGTGCCAGCAGTCCCGACAGAAACAATGAGCAGTTCTTC.

The chain joins TRBV6-5 to TRBJ2-7; 9 nucleotides agree with TRBD2. CDR3 length equals 15 residues. Germline loops: CDR1 MNHEY, CDR2 SVGAGI. V lost 5 bases and J lost 3; bases outside the gene matches: 8. CDR3 bases: TGTGCCAGCAGTCCCGGGACTAGCCTTTTCTACGAGCAGTACTTC. It encodes CASSPGTSLFYEQYF.

CDR3 amino acids: CASSPRAAGSTDTQYF. CDR3 bases: TGTGCCAGCTCACCGCGGGCGGCAGGAAGCACAGATACGCAGTATTTT. This chain connects TRBV18 to TRBJ2-3; possibly TRBD2 for D (5 bases). CDR1 and CDR2 (germline): KGHSH, LQKENI. The germline V and J ends were trimmed by 3 bases and 0 bases, with 13 bases remaining between them. CDR3 length: 16 residues.

This clone turned up a few times. The CDR3 reads CASASTDPNYGYTF. The CDR3 DNA reads as TGCGCCAGCGCGTCGACAGATCCTAACTATGGCTACACCTTC. The rearrangement uses TRBV5-1 and TRBJ1-2; possibly TRBD1 for D (5 bases). The length of the CDR3 is 14 residues. With 7 bases removed from V and 0 bases from J, the gap between germline ends came to 13 bases. In germline, CDR1 is SGHRS, CDR2 YFSETQ.

The chain has TRBV5-1 and TRBJ2-1; 10 bases align to TRBD2. CDR1 SGHRS and CDR2 YFSETQ come from the germline V gene. The trim removed 1 base at V and 10 bases at J, leaving 5 bases unmatched. This CDR3 spans 14 amino acids. The CDR3 is CASSLISGREEQFF. In DNA, the CDR3 is TGCGCCAGCAGCTTGATAAGCGGGAGGGAGGAGCAGTTCTTC.

This chain connects TRBV5-1 to TRBJ2-5; TRBD2 might be the D (7 bases). V lost 4 bases and J lost 3, with 16 bases in between. The V gene's germline CDR1 is SGHRS and CDR2 YFSETQ. This CDR3 has 15 amino acids. The CDR3 spells CASSPGGQYEETQYF. The CDR3 bases are TGCGCCAGCAGCCCCGGGGGGCAGTATGAAGAGACCCAGTACTTC.

Only a few counts were recorded for this clone. This chain connects TRBV18 to TRBJ2-1; D remains ambiguous. Germline-derived CDR1 and CDR2 are KGHSH and LQKENI. The CDR3 loop spans 14 amino acids. V lost 3 bases to trimming and J lost 0 bases, with 6 bases between them. The CDR3: CASSPPSSYNEQFF. The DNA of the CDR3 is TGTGCCAGCTCACCGCCAAGCTCCTACAATGAGCAGTTCTTC.

This chain connects TRBV28 to TRBJ1-5; maybe TRBD1 (6 bases). V lost 9 bases, J lost 4 bases, and 13 bases lay in between. The germline gives CDR1 MDHEN, CDR2 SYDVKM. The CDR3 spans 13 residues. CDR3 in DNA: TGTGCCAGTGAACGAGGGGGGAATCAGCCCCAGCATTTT. This translates into CASERGGNQPQHF.

This chain uses TRBV30 with TRBJ1-5, with a weak D call TRBD1 (6 bases). The CDR3 has 13 amino acids. The germline CDR1 and CDR2 sequences are GTSNPN and SVGIG (reference sequence). V lost 4 bases and J 4 bases, leaving 11 bases between the germline ends. The CDR3 DNA reads TGTGCCTGGACATATCAGGGGAATCAGCCCCAGCATTTT. Translating gives CAWTYQGNQPQHF. Full variable domain (missing parts from reference TRBV30 and TRBJ1-5): SQTIHQWPATLVQPVGSPLSLECTVEGTSNPNLYWYRQAAGRGLQLLFYSVGIGQISSEVPQNLSASRPQDRQFILSSKKLLLSDSGFYLCAWTYQGNQPQHFGDGTRLSIL.

The chain recombines TRBV5-4 with TRBJ2-1; D not certain. V dropped 0 bases and J dropped 0 bases, with 13 bases sitting between them. Germline CDR1 and CDR2: SGHNT and YYREEE (reference sequence). The CDR3 loop spans 17 amino acids. CDR3 residues: CASSLGGSSLSYNEQFF. CDR3 DNA sequence: TGTGCCAGCAGCTTGGGTGGGTCATCCCTCTCCTACAATGAGCAGTTCTTC.

The chain uses TRBV27 and TRBJ2-5, with D possibly called TRBD1 or TRBD2 (6 bases each). The germline V gene encodes CDR1 MNHEY and CDR2 SMNVEV (reference sequence). This CDR3 is built from 14 residues. Deletions cut 5 bases from V and 2 bases from J, with 12 bases between. In nucleotides, the CDR3 is TGTGCCAGCAGTCCCCGGGGGCCTCAAGAGACCCAGTACTTC. Amino acid sequence: CASSPRGPQETQYF.